This is a list of T cell receptor beta chains from one sample in a study of OX40 agonist ivuxolimab in advanced cancers. This table comes from immunoSEQ multiplex PCR, and its TCRdb copy is limited to in-frame clones, with some not included. The table lists tens of thousands of clones, about 86% of them singletons. The sample consisted of CD4+ or CD8+ T cells sorted from blood, taken in a trial of the OX40 agonist ivuxolimab. The origin of the receptors is an adult with an advanced solid tumor such as melanoma, head and neck, liver or kidney cancer. Each CDR3 is given with its conserved first and last residue. Fields, in order: J gene, V gene, CDR3 length, CDR3 protein.

J gene: TRBJ2-1
V gene: TRBV5-4
CDR3 length: 10
CDR3 protein: CASKGDEQFF

J gene: TRBJ2-5
V gene: TRBV6-5
CDR3 length: 11
CDR3 protein: CASSYGETQYF

J gene: TRBJ2-7
V gene: TRBV6-5
CDR3 length: 14
CDR3 protein: CASSLVAGAYEQYF

J gene: TRBJ2-7
V gene: TRBV7-9
CDR3 length: 14
CDR3 protein: CASSQGLDRDEQYF

J gene: TRBJ2-7
V gene: TRBV7-2
CDR3 length: 14
CDR3 protein: CASSFFSGPYEQYF

J gene: TRBJ2-7
V gene: TRBV4-1
CDR3 length: 16
CDR3 protein: CASSQEGTSGGYEQYF

J gene: TRBJ2-3
V gene: TRBV6-1
CDR3 length: 15
CDR3 protein: CASSARDGPTDTQYF

J gene: TRBJ2-5
V gene: TRBV27
CDR3 length: 16
CDR3 protein: CASSLGPGGRQETQYF

J gene: TRBJ2-1
V gene: TRBV14
CDR3 length: 15
CDR3 protein: CASSQARLVYDEQFF

J gene: TRBJ2-5
V gene: TRBV5-4
CDR3 length: 16
CDR3 protein: CASSLMGLAGQETQYF